This TCR beta chain was sequenced in a study of blood T cell repertoires in COVID-19. Study-level information: PBMCs, B-cell-depleted T cells, or T cells were the source of the cDNA or gDNA that made up the material.

The Seattle site enrolled patients during active infection and followed them longitudinally. Profiling relied on immunoSEQ multiplex PCR, and the TCRdb table lists in-frame clones only, not all of them. The table includes around 120,000 clones, around 90% detected once. The CDR3 totals 12 residues. Germline lookup yields CDR1 LGHNT and CDR2 FRNRAP. Losses at the gene ends were 3 bases for V and 10 bases for J; bases not matched to a gene: 3. The origin of this receptor is a woman aged 55-70 years with COVID-19, enrolled during active disease. Specimen: peripheral blood. The rearrangement joins TRBV12-5 to TRBJ2-1; 7 nucleotides match TRBD1. Here the CDR3 reads CASGLGGREQFF. CDR3 sequence (DNA): TGTGCTAGTGGTTTAGGGGGCCGGGAGCAGTTCTTC.